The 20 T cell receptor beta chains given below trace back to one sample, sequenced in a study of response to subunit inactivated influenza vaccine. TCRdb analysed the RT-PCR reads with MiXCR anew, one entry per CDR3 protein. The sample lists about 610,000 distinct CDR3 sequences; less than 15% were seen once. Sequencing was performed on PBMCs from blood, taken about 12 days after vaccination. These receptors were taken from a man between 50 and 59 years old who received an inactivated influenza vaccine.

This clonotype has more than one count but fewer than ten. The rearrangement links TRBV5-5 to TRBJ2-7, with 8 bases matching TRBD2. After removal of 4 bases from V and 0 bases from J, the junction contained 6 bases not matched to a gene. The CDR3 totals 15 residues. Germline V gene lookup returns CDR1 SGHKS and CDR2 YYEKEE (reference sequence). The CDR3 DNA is TGTGCCAGCAGCCGAGAGCGGGGGTTCTCCTACGAGCAGTACTTC. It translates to CASSRERGFSYEQYF.

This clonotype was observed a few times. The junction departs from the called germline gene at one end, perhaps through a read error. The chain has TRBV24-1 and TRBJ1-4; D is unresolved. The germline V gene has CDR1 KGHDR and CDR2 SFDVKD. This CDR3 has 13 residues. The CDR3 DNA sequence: TGTGCCACCAGTGTCGCCGGCGGGGAACCTAATACATTT. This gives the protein CATSVAGGEPNTF.

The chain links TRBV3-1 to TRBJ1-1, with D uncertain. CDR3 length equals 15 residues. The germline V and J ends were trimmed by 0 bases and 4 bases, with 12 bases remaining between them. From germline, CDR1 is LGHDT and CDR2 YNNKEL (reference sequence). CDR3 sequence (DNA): TGTGCCAGCAGCCAAGATCCCGGGTCGGGCACTGAAGCTTTCTTT. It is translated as CASSQDPGSGTEAFF. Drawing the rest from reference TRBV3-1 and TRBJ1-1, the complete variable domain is DTAVSQTPKYLVTQMGNDKSIKCEQNLGHDTMYWYKQDSKKFLKIMFSYNNKELIINETVPNRFSPKSPDKAHLNLHINSLELGDSAVYFCASSQDPGSGTEAFFGQGTRLTVV.

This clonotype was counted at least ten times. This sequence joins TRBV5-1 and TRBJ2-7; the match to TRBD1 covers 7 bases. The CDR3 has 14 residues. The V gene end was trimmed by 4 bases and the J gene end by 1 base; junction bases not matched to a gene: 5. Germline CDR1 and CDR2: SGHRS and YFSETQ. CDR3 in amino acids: CASSVGQVSYEQYF. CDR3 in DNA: TGCGCCAGCAGCGTCGGACAGGTGTCCTACGAGCAGTACTTC.

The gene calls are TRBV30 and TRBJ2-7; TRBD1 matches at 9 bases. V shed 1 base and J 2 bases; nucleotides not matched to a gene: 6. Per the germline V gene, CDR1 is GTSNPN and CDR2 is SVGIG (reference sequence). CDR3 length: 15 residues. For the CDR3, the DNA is TGTGCCTGGAGTGGGGGACAGGGAATAGCCTACGAGCAGTACTTC. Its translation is CAWSGGQGIAYEQYF.

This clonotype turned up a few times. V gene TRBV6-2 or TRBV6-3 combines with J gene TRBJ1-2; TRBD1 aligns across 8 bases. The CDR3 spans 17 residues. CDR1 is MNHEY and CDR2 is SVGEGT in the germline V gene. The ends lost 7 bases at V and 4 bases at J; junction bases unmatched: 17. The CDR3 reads CASNLAGTGAFSYGYTF. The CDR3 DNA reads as TGTGCCAGCAACCTAGCCGGGACAGGAGCTTTTAGCTATGGCTACACCTTC.

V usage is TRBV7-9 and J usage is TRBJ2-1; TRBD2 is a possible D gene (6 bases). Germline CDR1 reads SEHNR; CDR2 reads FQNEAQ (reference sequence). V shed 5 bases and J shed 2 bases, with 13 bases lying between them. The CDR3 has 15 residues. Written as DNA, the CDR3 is TGTGCCAGCAGCCCATGGGCGGGAACCTACAATGAGCAGTTCTTC. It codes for CASSPWAGTYNEQFF.

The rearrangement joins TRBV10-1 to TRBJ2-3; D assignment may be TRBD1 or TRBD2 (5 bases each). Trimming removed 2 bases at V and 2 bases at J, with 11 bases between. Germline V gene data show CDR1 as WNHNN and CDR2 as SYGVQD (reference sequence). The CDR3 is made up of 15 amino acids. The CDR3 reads CASSERWDLTDTQYF. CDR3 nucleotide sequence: TGCGCCAGCAGTGAGCGTTGGGACCTCACAGATACGCAGTATTTT.

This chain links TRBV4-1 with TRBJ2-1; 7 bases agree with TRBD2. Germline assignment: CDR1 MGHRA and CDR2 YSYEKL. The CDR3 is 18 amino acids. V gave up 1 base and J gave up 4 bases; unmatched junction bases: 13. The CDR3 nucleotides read TGCGCCAGCAGCCAAGGGAGGGCTAGCGGAATTCTATACAATGAGCAGTTCTTC. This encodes CASSQGRASGILYNEQFF.

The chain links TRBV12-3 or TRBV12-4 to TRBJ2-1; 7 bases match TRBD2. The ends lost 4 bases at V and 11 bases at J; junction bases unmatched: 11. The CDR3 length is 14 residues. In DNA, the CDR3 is TGTGCCAGCAGTTGGAAGGGACTAAATACAAAGCAGTTCTTC. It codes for CASSWKGLNTKQFF.

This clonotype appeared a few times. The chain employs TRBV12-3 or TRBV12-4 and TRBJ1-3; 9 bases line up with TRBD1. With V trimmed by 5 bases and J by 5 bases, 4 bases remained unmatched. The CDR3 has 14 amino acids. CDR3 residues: CASSLDRGRNTIYF. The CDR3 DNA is TGTGCCAGCAGTCTGGACAGGGGAAGAAACACCATATATTTT.

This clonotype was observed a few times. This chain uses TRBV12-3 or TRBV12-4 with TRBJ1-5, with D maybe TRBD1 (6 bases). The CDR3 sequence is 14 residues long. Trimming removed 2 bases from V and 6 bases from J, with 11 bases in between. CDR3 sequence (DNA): TGTGCCAGCAGTTTATTGGGGGGCCCTCAGCCCCAGCATTTT. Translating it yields CASSLLGGPQPQHF.

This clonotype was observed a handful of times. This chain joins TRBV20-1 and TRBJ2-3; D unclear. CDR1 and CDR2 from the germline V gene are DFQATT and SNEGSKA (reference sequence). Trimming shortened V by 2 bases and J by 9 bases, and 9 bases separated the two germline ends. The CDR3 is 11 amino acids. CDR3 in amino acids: CSARIRGTQYF. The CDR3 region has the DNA TGCAGTGCTAGAATCAGAGGCACGCAGTATTTT.

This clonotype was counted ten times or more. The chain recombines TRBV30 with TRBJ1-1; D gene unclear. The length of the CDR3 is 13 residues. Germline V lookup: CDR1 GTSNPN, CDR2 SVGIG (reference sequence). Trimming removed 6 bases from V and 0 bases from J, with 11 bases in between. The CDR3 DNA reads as TGTGCCTGCGGGTCGTGGATGAACACTGAAGCTTTCTTT. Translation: CACGSWMNTEAFF.

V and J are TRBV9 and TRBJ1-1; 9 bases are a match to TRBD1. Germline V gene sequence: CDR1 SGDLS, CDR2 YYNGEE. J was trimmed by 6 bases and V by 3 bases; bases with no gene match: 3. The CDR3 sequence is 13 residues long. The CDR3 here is CASSAWTGAEAFF. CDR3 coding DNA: TGTGCCAGCAGCGCTTGGACAGGGGCTGAAGCTTTCTTT. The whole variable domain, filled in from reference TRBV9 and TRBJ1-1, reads DSGVTQTPKHLITATGQRVTLRCSPRSGDLSVYWYQQSLDQGLQFLIQYYNGEERAKGNILERFSAQQFPDLHSELNLSSLELGDSALYFCASSAWTGAEAFFGQGTRLTVV.

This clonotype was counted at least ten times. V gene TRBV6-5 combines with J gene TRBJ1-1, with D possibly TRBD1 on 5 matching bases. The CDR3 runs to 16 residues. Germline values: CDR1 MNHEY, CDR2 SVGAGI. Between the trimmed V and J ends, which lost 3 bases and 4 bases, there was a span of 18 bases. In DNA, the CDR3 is TGTGCCAGCAGTTATGGTCAGAAAACCAGGGCCACTGAAGCTTTCTTT. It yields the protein CASSYGQKTRATEAFF.

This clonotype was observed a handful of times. The CDR3 loop reads CASSKGPPMDEQYF. CDR3 DNA: TGTGCCAGCAGCAAGGGTCCGCCCATGGACGAGCAGTACTTC. The chain carries TRBV5-6 and TRBJ2-7; D not certain. Germline CDR1 SGHDT, CDR2 YYEEEE. CDR3 length: 14 amino acids. Trimming took off 4 bases at V and 5 bases at J, with 16 bases between the two ends. Based on the CDR3 plus reference TRBV5-6 and TRBJ2-7, the full variable domain is DAGVTQSPTHLIKTRGQQVTLRCSPKSGHDTVSWYQQALGQGPQFIFQYYEEEERQRGNFPDRFSGHQFPNYSSELNVNALLLGDSALYLCASSKGPPMDEQYFGPGTRLTVT.

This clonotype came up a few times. CDR3 coding DNA: TGTGCCAGCAGCCGAGGGGTGTCGAACACTGAAGCTTTCTTT. Protein: CASSRGVSNTEAFF. The chain recombines TRBV7-8 with TRBJ1-1, with D tentatively TRBD1 (5 bases). Trimming removed 5 bases from V and 1 base from J, with 11 bases in between. This CDR3 has 14 residues. Germline lookup yields CDR1 SGHVS and CDR2 FQNEAQ.

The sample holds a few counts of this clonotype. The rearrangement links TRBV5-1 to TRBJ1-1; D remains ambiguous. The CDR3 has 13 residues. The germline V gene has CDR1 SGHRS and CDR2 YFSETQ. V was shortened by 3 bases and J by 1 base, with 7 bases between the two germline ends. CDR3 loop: CASSSDWNTEAFF. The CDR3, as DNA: TGCGCCAGCAGCTCCGACTGGAACACTGAAGCTTTCTTT. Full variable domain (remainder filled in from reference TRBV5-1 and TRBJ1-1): KAGVTQTPRYLIKTRGQQVTLSCSPISGHRSVSWYQQTPGQGLQFLFEYFSETQRNKGNFPGRFSGRQFSNSRSEMNVSTLELGDSALYLCASSSDWNTEAFFGQGTRLTVV.

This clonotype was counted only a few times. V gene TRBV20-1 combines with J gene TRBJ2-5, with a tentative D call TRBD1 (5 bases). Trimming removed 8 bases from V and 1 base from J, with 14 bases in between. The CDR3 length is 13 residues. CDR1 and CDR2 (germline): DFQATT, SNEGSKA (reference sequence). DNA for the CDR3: TGCAGTTCCCGGTCAGGGTTCCAAGAGACCCAGTACTTC. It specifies CSSRSGFQETQYF.